The 22 T cell receptor beta chains given below trace back to one sample, sequenced in a study of T cells expressing NK-cell markers. TCRdb reprocessed the 5' RACE reads; each CDR3 protein has one entry and no DNA is given. This table lists roughly 350,000 distinct CDR3 sequences. The sequenced material came from blood T cells: a sorted CD56 or NKG2C T cell subset, CD4+ or CD8+ T cells, or bulk PBMC T cells (not recorded which). These receptors came from a man between 18 and 69 years old in good health.

The chain is built from TRBV2 and TRBJ2-5; the TCRdb D gene call, TRBD1, has no DNA to confirm it. The CDR3 length is 15 residues. Per the germline V gene, CDR1 is SNHLY and CDR2 is FYNNEI. The CDR3 sequence: CASRRNLAGERGQYF.

The V and J genes are TRBV5-1 and TRBJ1-5. The germline V gene has CDR1 SGHRS and CDR2 YFSETQ. The CDR3 has 15 residues. Here the CDR3 reads CASRLGSSSNQPQHF.

The CDR3 loop reads CASSYRGPMDTEAFF. The rearrangement joins TRBV6-5 to TRBJ1-1; the D call of TRBD1 rests on TCRdb alone, since no DNA is present to check it. Germline CDR1 reads MNHEY; CDR2 reads SVGAGI. The CDR3 length is 15 residues.

This chain uses TRBV7-2 with TRBJ1-6. The CDR3 is 15 residues long. The germline CDR1 and CDR2 sequences are SGHTA and FQGNSA. Here the CDR3 reads CASSLDHPSRSPLHF.

The V gene is TRBV20-1, the J gene TRBJ1-1; without DNA, the TCRdb call of TRBD1 cannot be checked. The CDR3 sequence is 16 residues long. The germline V gene encodes CDR1 DFQATT and CDR2 SNEGSKA (reference sequence). Here the CDR3 reads CSARDLGRNQGTEAFF.

V usage is TRBV11-2 and J usage is TRBJ1-5. The CDR3 is 15 residues long. Germline V gene data show CDR1 as SGHAT and CDR2 as FQNNGV. CDR3 loop: CASLNNGGDNQPQHF.

The V call is TRBV4-1, the J call TRBJ1-4; the TCRdb call, TRBD1, lacks DNA for checking. Germline lookup yields CDR1 MGHRA and CDR2 YSYEKL. The CDR3 contains 16 residues. The CDR3 reads CASSQPRDRHNEKLFF.

The chain carries TRBV5-1 and TRBJ2-3; the TCRdb call, TRBD1, lacks DNA for checking. The CDR3 runs to 15 residues. Germline V gene lookup returns CDR1 SGHRS and CDR2 YFSETQ. The CDR3 loop reads CASSLIGYGQDTQYF.

The genes are TRBV5-1 and TRBJ2-5; without DNA, the TCRdb call of TRBD1 cannot be checked. There are 13 residues in the CDR3. Germline assignment: CDR1 SGHRS and CDR2 YFSETQ. This CDR3 reads CASSLRAQETQYF.

The chain recombines TRBV7-2 with TRBJ2-3. The CDR3 has 15 residues. CDR1 is SGHTA and CDR2 is FQGNSA in the germline V gene. CDR3 sequence reads: CASTLSLTSVDTQYF.

This rearrangement joins TRBV28 to TRBJ2-1; the D call from TCRdb, TRBD1, cannot be confirmed without DNA. This CDR3 is built from 15 residues. CDR1 is MDHEN and CDR2 is SYDVKM in the germline V gene. CDR3: CAGGSYRGAYNEQFF.

The chain links TRBV6-1 to TRBJ2-1; absent DNA, TCRdb's TRBD1 call cannot be checked. Germline CDR1 and CDR2: MNHNS and SASEGT. This CDR3 comprises 15 residues. The CDR3: CASSEGAGGYNEQFF.

The V and J genes are TRBV6-6 and TRBJ2-1. Germline V gene sequence: CDR1 MNHNY, CDR2 SVGAGI (reference sequence). The CDR3 extends over 13 amino acids. The CDR3 loop is CASSEDGYNEQFF.

The chain uses TRBV29-1 and TRBJ2-5; TCRdb's D call, TRBD2, is unchecked because there is no DNA. The germline gives CDR1 SQVTM, CDR2 ANQGSEA. The CDR3 covers 14 residues. The CDR3 region is CSVAGTSEEETQYF.

The chain employs TRBV20-1 and TRBJ1-1; TCRdb's D call, TRBD1, is unchecked because there is no DNA. The CDR3 extends over 13 amino acids. The V gene's germline CDR1 is DFQATT and CDR2 SNEGSKA (reference sequence). This CDR3 is CSAQRGRRTEAFF.

The V call is TRBV7-9, the J call TRBJ2-2; no DNA is available, so the TRBD1 call from TCRdb remains unchecked. There are 13 residues in the CDR3. Per the germline V gene, CDR1 is SEHNR and CDR2 is FQNEAQ (reference sequence). The chain's CDR3 is CASSPRGTGELFF.

The rearrangement uses TRBV30 and TRBJ1-5; the TRBD1 assignment by TCRdb is unverifiable without DNA. This CDR3 has 13 amino acids. CDR1 is GTSNPN and CDR2 is SVGIG in the germline V gene (reference sequence). The CDR3 loop is CAWGGKGNQPQHF.

The gene calls are TRBV24-1 and TRBJ2-3; TCRdb reports TRBD2, a call that lacks DNA to check it against. CDR3 length: 15 residues. Germline CDR1 is KGHDR and CDR2 is SFDVKD. The CDR3 is CATSDLTGWGDTQYF.

The rearrangement joins TRBV3-1 to TRBJ2-7; TCRdb proposes TRBD2, but this gene call is untestable without DNA. In germline, CDR1 is LGHDT, CDR2 YNNKEL (reference sequence). This CDR3 has 16 amino acids. The CDR3 here is CASSQVLAGRTYEQYF.

This rearrangement joins TRBV12-5 to TRBJ1-6. The CDR3 contains 17 residues. Germline CDR1 is LGHNT and CDR2 is FRNRAP. The CDR3 spells CASGLVLGRTNNSPLHF.

V is TRBV29-1 and J is TRBJ1-1; TCRdb gives TRBD1 as the D gene, but with no DNA this cannot be confirmed. CDR3 length: 16 amino acids. Germline lookup yields CDR1 SQVTM and CDR2 ANQGSEA. The CDR3 loop reads CSVSPRDRGMNTEAFF.

The chain is built from TRBV20-1 and TRBJ2-7; TCRdb names TRBD2, which stays unverified in the absence of DNA. Germline-derived CDR1 and CDR2 are DFQATT and SNEGSKA (reference sequence). The CDR3 covers 16 residues. CDR3: CSARGPGTSGFWDQYF.